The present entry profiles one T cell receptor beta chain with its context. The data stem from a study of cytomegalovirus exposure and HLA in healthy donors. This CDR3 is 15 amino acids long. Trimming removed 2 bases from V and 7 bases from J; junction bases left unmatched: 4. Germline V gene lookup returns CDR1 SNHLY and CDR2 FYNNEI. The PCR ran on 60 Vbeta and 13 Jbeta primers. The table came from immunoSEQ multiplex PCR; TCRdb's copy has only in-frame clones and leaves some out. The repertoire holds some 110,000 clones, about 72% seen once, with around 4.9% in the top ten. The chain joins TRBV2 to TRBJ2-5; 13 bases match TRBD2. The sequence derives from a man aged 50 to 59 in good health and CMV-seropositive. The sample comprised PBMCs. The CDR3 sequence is CASSERTSGSGTQYF. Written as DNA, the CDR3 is TGTGCCAGCAGTGAAAGGACTAGCGGGAGTGGGACCCAGTACTTC.